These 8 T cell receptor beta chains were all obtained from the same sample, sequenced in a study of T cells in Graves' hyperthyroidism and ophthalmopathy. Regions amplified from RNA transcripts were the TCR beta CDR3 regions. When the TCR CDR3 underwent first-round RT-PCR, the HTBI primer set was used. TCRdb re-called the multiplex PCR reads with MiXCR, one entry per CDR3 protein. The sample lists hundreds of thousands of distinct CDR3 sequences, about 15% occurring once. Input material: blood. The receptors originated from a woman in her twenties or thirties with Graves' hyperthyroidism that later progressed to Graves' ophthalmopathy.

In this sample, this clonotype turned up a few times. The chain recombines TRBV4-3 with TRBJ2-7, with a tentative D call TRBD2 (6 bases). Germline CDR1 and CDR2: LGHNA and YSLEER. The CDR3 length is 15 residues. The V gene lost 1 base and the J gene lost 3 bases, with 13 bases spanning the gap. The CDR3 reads CASSQAASVYYEQYF. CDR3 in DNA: TGCGCCAGCAGCCAAGCGGCTAGCGTTTACTACGAGCAGTACTTC.

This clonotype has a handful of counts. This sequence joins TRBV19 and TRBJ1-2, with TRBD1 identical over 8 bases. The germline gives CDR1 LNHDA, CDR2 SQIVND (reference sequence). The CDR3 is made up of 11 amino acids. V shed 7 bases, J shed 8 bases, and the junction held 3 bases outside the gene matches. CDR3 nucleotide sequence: TGTGCCAGTACAGGGGGCGCGGGCTACACCTTC. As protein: CASTGGAGYTF.

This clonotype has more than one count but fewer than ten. The CDR3, as DNA: TGTGCCAGCAGTCCAAATCGTGGAGGCGGCCATATGTATTTT. Encoded protein: CASSPNRGGGHMYF. V is TRBV27 and J is TRBJ2-3; weak D call: TRBD2 (5 bases). Germline assignment: CDR1 MNHEY and CDR2 SMNVEV (reference sequence). This CDR3 is 14 amino acids long. The ends were cut back, 5 bases at V and 14 bases at J, with 23 bases in the middle.

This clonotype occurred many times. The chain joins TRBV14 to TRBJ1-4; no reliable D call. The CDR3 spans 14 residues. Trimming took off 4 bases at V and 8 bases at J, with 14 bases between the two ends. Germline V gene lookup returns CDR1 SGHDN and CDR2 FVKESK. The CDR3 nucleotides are TGTGCCAGCAGCCGAAGGCCCGAGAACGAAAAACTGTTTTTT. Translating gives CASSRRPENEKLFF.

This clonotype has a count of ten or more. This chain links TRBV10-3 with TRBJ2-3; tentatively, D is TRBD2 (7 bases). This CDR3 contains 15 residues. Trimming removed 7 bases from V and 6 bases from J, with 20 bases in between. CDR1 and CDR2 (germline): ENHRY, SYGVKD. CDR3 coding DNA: TGTGCCATCAACAACCGGGACGGGGGGCGCGATACGCAGTATTTT. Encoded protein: CAINNRDGGRDTQYF.

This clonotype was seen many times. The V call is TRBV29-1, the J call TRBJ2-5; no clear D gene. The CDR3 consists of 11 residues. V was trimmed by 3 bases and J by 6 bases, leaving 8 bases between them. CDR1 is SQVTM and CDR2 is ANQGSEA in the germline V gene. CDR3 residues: CSVEPTQTQYF. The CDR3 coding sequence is TGCAGCGTTGAGCCGACCCAGACCCAGTACTTC. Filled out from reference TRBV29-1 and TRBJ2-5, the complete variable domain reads SAVISQKPSRDICQRGTSLTIQCQVDSQVTMMFWYRQQPGQSLTLIATANQGSEATYESGFVIDKFPISRPNLTFSTLTVSNMSPEDSSIYLCSVEPTQTQYFGPGTRLLVL.

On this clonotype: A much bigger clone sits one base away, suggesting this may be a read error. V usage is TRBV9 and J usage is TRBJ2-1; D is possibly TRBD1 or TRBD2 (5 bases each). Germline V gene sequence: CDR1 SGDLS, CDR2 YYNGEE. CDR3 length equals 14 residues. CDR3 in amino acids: CVSSEKGTGNEQFF. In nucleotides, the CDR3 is TGTGTCAGCAGCGAGAAGGGGACGGGCAATGAGCAGTTCTTC.

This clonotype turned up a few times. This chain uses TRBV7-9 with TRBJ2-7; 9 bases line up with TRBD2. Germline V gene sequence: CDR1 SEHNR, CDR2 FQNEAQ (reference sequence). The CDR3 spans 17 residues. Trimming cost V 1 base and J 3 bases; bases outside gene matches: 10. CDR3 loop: CASSLDPSREGFYEQYF. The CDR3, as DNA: TGTGCCAGCAGCTTAGACCCCTCGCGGGAGGGGTTCTACGAGCAGTACTTC.